A few counts support the clone carrying this T cell receptor (beta chain). Its antigen is as yet unknown. Losses at the gene ends were 8 bases for V and 3 bases for J; bases not matched to a gene: 7. The CDR3 has 13 amino acids. Germline-derived CDR1 and CDR2 are LNHDA and SQIVND (reference sequence). The data belong to a study of T cells in Graves' hyperthyroidism and ophthalmopathy. As for the study in general: Staff took peripheral blood when the initial diagnosis was made, before any treatment began.

Findings and limits, study-wide: Blood also held most thyroid clonotypes expanded beyond 0.001.

Amplified TCR beta CDR3 regions derived from RNA transcripts. The study used the HTBI primer set for a first-round RT-PCR of the TCR CDR3. TCRdb reanalysed the multiplex PCR reads using MiXCR and keeps one entry per CDR3 protein. The table has around 350,000 distinct CDR3 sequences, 20% to 25% seen once. Newly diagnosed hyperthyroidism patients aged 18 to 65 years had disease lasting under 2 months. The chain combines TRBV19 with TRBJ2-7, with 7 bases identical to TRBD2. The receptor's source is a man aged 50 to 60 with Graves' hyperthyroidism. The sequenced sample consisted of blood. CDR3 protein: CASPGGDSYEQYF. In DNA form, the CDR3 reads TGTGCCAGTCCTGGGGGGGATAGCTACGAGCAGTACTTC.